Below, 30 T cell receptor beta chains from the same sample are listed, as sequenced in a study of PD-1 blockade in mismatch repair-deficient tumors. TCRdb keeps only in-frame clones here, not all; method: immunoSEQ multiplex PCR. The repertoire consists of about 79,000 clones, with roughly 80% occurring once and the leading ten covering around 5.1%. The sample in question was peripheral blood, obtained 44 weeks after starting pembrolizumab. These receptors all stem from an adult with mismatch repair-deficient cancer.

The rearrangement joins TRBV7-3 to TRBJ2-6; 10 nucleotides agree with TRBD1. V was clipped by 3 bases and J by 1 base; unmatched bases: 3. Germline CDR1 is SGHTA and CDR2 is FQGTGA. The CDR3 length is 17 residues. In nucleotides, the CDR3 is TGTGCCAGCAGCTTCGACAGGGGGCGATCTGGGGCCAACGTCCTGACTTTC. Its protein product is CASSFDRGRSGANVLTF.

In its sample, this clone was seen once. The CDR3 spells CASSLEGGGPYEQYF. The CDR3 nucleotides are TGTGCCAGCAGCTTAGAAGGGGGGGGACCCTACGAGCAGTACTTC. The chain employs TRBV11-3 and TRBJ2-7; TRBD2 is a possible D gene (7 bases). Per the germline V gene, CDR1 is SGHNT and CDR2 is YENEEA. The CDR3 consists of 15 residues. With 0 bases removed from V and 2 bases from J, the gap between germline ends came to 11 bases.

The chain links TRBV15 to TRBJ2-3; either TRBD1 or TRBD2 may fit D (5 bases each). The germline V gene has CDR1 LNHNV and CDR2 YYDKDF (reference sequence). The CDR3 loop spans 15 amino acids. Trimming took off 5 bases at V and 2 bases at J, with 14 bases between the two ends. The CDR3 region is CATSPRRDPTDTQYF. The CDR3 DNA reads as TGTGCCACCAGCCCCCGCCGGGACCCCACAGATACGCAGTATTTT.

This clone has more than one count but fewer than ten. The rearrangement uses TRBV25-1 and TRBJ1-5; D not certain. The length of the CDR3 is 13 residues. Germline V gene lookup returns CDR1 MGHDK and CDR2 SYGVNS. V gave up 8 bases and J gave up 7 bases, with 15 bases separating them. The CDR3 reads CASPPTCDQPQHF. In DNA, the CDR3 is TGTGCCAGCCCCCCGACCTGCGACCAGCCCCAGCATTTT.

The V and J genes are TRBV4-3 and TRBJ1-1; a weak D match, TRBD1 (5 bases). Trimming took off 0 bases at V and 4 bases at J, with 9 bases between the two ends. The CDR3 has 14 amino acids. Germline CDR1 LGHNA, CDR2 YSLEER. The CDR3 is CASSQDSGPTEAFF. CDR3 in DNA: TGCGCCAGCAGCCAAGATTCAGGGCCCACTGAAGCTTTCTTT.

This clone has only one observation. The chain has TRBV6-5 and TRBJ1-2; perhaps TRBD1 as D (5 bases). The CDR3 sequence is 11 residues long. Trimming removed 6 bases at V and 5 bases at J, with 7 bases between. Germline V lookup: CDR1 MNHEY, CDR2 SVGAGI. CDR3 loop: CASSRQYGYTF. The CDR3 DNA reads as TGTGCCAGCAGCAGACAGTATGGCTACACCTTC.

V usage is TRBV6-6 and J usage is TRBJ2-7; tentative D call: TRBD2 (6 bases). Germline loops: CDR1 MNHNY, CDR2 SVGAGI (reference sequence). This CDR3 has 15 residues. The germline V and J ends were trimmed by 8 bases and 4 bases, with 21 bases remaining between them. The CDR3 nucleotides are TGTGCCAGCGGACCGTCTCGGGGGAGTTTTTACGAGCAGTACTTC. Protein: CASGPSRGSFYEQYF.

In its sample, this clone was seen a few times. This chain links TRBV30 with TRBJ2-3; TRBD2 matches at 7 bases. J lost 8 bases, V lost 3 bases, and 8 bases had no gene match. Germline V gene data show CDR1 as GTSNPN and CDR2 as SVGIG (reference sequence). The CDR3 is 13 amino acids. The CDR3 DNA reads as TGTGCCTGGAGGGTATATGGGGGGGGTACGCAGTATTTT. Protein: CAWRVYGGGTQYF. Full variable domain (rest looked up from reference TRBV30 and TRBJ2-3): SQTIHQWPATLVQPVGSPLSLECTVEGTSNPNLYWYRQAAGRGLQLLFYSVGIGQISSEVPQNLSASRPQDRQFILSSKKLLLSDSGFYLCAWRVYGGGTQYFGPGTRLTVL.

This chain joins TRBV10-3 and TRBJ2-7; possibly TRBD2 for D (6 bases). The V end was cut by 0 bases, the J end by 3 bases, with 12 bases between. Germline assignment: CDR1 ENHRY and CDR2 SYGVKD. This CDR3 contains 15 residues. The CDR3 region is CAISESRGNNYEQYF. In DNA, the CDR3 is TGTGCCATCAGTGAGTCTCGGGGGAACAACTACGAGCAGTACTTC.

In this sample, this clone turned up once. The J gene is TRBJ1-5, the V gene TRBV27; TRBD1 matches at 7 bases. J was trimmed by 2 bases and V by 6 bases; bases with no gene match: 7. CDR1 is MNHEY, CDR2 SMNVEV, per germline (reference sequence). There are 15 residues in the CDR3. CDR3 amino acids: CASSEGGSGNQPQHF. The CDR3 DNA reads as TGTGCCAGCAGCGAAGGGGGCTCGGGCAATCAGCCCCAGCATTTT.

The rearrangement joins TRBV6-1 to TRBJ1-1, with unresolved D. CDR3 length: 14 residues. Germline CDR1 is MNHNS and CDR2 is SASEGT. Trimming stripped 4 bases from V and 1 base from J, with 10 bases between. The DNA of the CDR3 is TGTGCCAGCAGTGGCCTCCGTACGAACACTGAAGCTTTCTTT. It encodes CASSGLRTNTEAFF.

V gene TRBV5-6 combines with J gene TRBJ2-1, with 16 bases that match TRBD2. The CDR3 length is 19 residues. Trimming cost V 4 bases and J 4 bases; bases outside gene matches: 11. CDR1 SGHDT and CDR2 YYEEEE come from the germline V gene. This CDR3 is CASSPEGLAGGPRYNEQFF. CDR3 bases: TGTGCCAGCAGCCCGGAGGGACTAGCGGGAGGGCCTAGGTACAATGAGCAGTTCTTC.

The chain links TRBV30 to TRBJ2-2; D unclear. Germline V gene lookup returns CDR1 GTSNPN and CDR2 SVGIG (reference sequence). Trimming cost V 6 bases and J 2 bases, with 19 bases left between them. The CDR3 has 16 residues. The CDR3 region has the DNA TGTGCCTGCCGGAGCACGTCGGTGGTAAACACCGGGGAGCTGTTTTTT. This encodes CACRSTSVVNTGELFF.

This rearrangement joins TRBV18 to TRBJ2-3; 10 nucleotides agree with TRBD2. The CDR3 has 15 residues. J was trimmed by 1 base and V by 2 bases; bases with no gene match: 0. Germline V gene data show CDR1 as KGHSH and CDR2 as LQKENI. The DNA of the CDR3 is TGTGCCAGCTCACCAACTAGCGGGGGCACAGATACGCAGTATTTT. Its translation: CASSPTSGGTDTQYF.

Only a few counts were recorded for this clone. This chain connects TRBV23-1 to TRBJ2-3, with 7 bases lining up with TRBD2. TRBV23-1 is flagged as an ORF with uncertain function. V lost 2 bases, J lost 4 bases, and 6 bases stayed unmatched. The CDR3 is made up of 15 amino acids. CDR3 sequence: CASSQLPSGSDTQYF. The DNA of the CDR3 is TGCGCCAGCAGTCAACTCCCTAGCGGTTCAGATACGCAGTATTTT.

A remark on this clone: The same CDR3 arises from other DNA sequences in this sample as well. The chain couples TRBV6-6 to TRBJ1-3; TRBD1 is a possible D gene (6 bases). Germline V gene sequence: CDR1 MNHNY, CDR2 SVGAGI (reference sequence). The ends were cut back, 2 bases at V and 2 bases at J, with 7 bases in the middle. The CDR3 has 14 residues. The DNA of the CDR3 is TGTGCCAGCAGTTACGAGGGGGCTGGAAACACCATATATTTT. This gives the protein CASSYEGAGNTIYF.

This clone was recorded a few times. The chain has TRBV5-5 and TRBJ2-7; 9 bases agree with TRBD1. Germline V gene data show CDR1 as SGHKS and CDR2 as YYEKEE (reference sequence). CDR3 length: 15 amino acids. The V and J ends lost 0 bases and 4 bases, in that order; junction bases with no gene match: 5. The CDR3 bases are TGTGCCAGCAGCTTGGTAGCGACAGGGGGTTACGAGCAGTACTTC. This gives the protein CASSLVATGGYEQYF.

This clone was recorded once. The chain recombines TRBV19 with TRBJ2-3; D gene uncertain. Germline-derived CDR1 and CDR2 are LNHDA and SQIVND (reference sequence). CDR3 length: 18 residues. Trimming took off 7 bases at V and 1 base at J, with 24 bases between the two ends. CDR3 region: CASNRLGSIPSGTDTQYF. CDR3 DNA sequence: TGTGCCAGTAACCGACTTGGGTCGATACCTTCTGGCACAGATACGCAGTATTTT.

This chain connects TRBV27 to TRBJ1-1, with D unresolved. The germline V and J ends were trimmed by 5 bases and 6 bases, with 19 bases remaining between them. Germline V CDR1 and CDR2: MNHEY, SMNVEV (reference sequence). The CDR3 covers 15 residues. The CDR3 bases are TGTGCCAGCAGTCCGACTGGCCCCTTGGGCGCTGAAGCTTTCTTT. Its translation: CASSPTGPLGAEAFF.

The chain employs TRBV2 and TRBJ2-5, with 14 bases that match TRBD2. The germline CDR1 and CDR2 sequences are SNHLY and FYNNEI. CDR3 length: 15 residues. Trimming removed 3 bases from V and 4 bases from J; junction bases left unmatched: 1. In nucleotides, the CDR3 is TGTGCCAGCAGTGAGGGACTAGCGGGAGTAGAGACCCAGTACTTC. This translates into CASSEGLAGVETQYF.

V and J are TRBV18 and TRBJ2-7; TRBD2 aligns across 14 bases. Germline loops: CDR1 KGHSH, CDR2 LQKENI. The CDR3 sequence is 16 residues long. The V and J ends lost 2 bases and 5 bases, in that order; junction bases with no gene match: 5. CDR3 nucleotides: TGTGCCAGCTCACCAAGACTAGCGGGAGGGCTTGACGAGCAGTACTTC. Encoded protein: CASSPRLAGGLDEQYF.

Here the CDR3 reads CASSSPASGRNEQFF. The CDR3 DNA reads TGTGCCAGCAGTTCCCCGGCTAGCGGGAGGAATGAGCAGTTCTTC. The chain combines TRBV27 with TRBJ2-1; 11 bases are a match to TRBD2. The germline V gene encodes CDR1 MNHEY and CDR2 SMNVEV (reference sequence). Trimming removed 4 bases from V and 7 bases from J; junction bases left unmatched: 6. The CDR3 extends over 15 amino acids.

In this sample, this clone turned up a few times. The V gene is TRBV5-6, the J gene TRBJ2-7; D not certain. Germline values: CDR1 SGHDT, CDR2 YYEEEE. The V end lost 4 bases, the J end lost 4 bases, and 9 bases lay between the germline ends. The CDR3 covers 12 residues. The CDR3 is CASSTRSYEQYF. The CDR3 DNA is TGTGCCAGCAGCACCCGGAGTTACGAGCAGTACTTC.

The chain combines TRBV7-9 with TRBJ1-3; no reliable D call. In germline, CDR1 is SEHNR, CDR2 FQNEAQ (reference sequence). CDR3 length: 13 amino acids. Trimming took 1 base from V and 4 from J, leaving 5 bases between them. DNA of the CDR3: TGTGCCAGCAGCTTAGTCGGGGGAAACACCATATATTTT. Its protein is CASSLVGGNTIYF. Filled out from reference TRBV7-9 and TRBJ1-3, the complete variable domain reads DTGVSQNPRHKITKRGQNVTFRCDPISEHNRLYWYRQTLGQGPEFLTYFQNEAQLEKSRLLSDRFSAERPKGSFSTLEIQRTEQGDSAMYLCASSLVGGNTIYFGEGSWLTVV.

The CDR3: CASGLEGSPGVLDTEAFF. The CDR3 region has the DNA TGTGCTAGTGGTTTGGAGGGCTCCCCGGGAGTTTTGGACACTGAAGCTTTCTTT. V usage is TRBV12-5 and J usage is TRBJ1-1, with unresolved D. The V end was cut by 1 base, the J end by 3 bases, with 21 bases between. Germline V gives CDR1 LGHNT, CDR2 FRNRAP. The CDR3 is made up of 18 amino acids.

The chain links TRBV11-2 to TRBJ2-1; the match to TRBD2 covers 7 bases. V shed 0 bases, J shed 6 bases, and the junction held 5 bases outside the gene matches. Germline CDR1 and CDR2: SGHAT and FQNNGV. This CDR3 comprises 15 residues. This CDR3 reads CASSLDGGSFNEQFF. Here the CDR3 DNA reads TGTGCCAGCAGCTTAGATGGCGGGAGCTTCAATGAGCAGTTCTTC.

This chain joins TRBV4-1 and TRBJ2-7; 8 bases align to TRBD2. The V gene end was trimmed by 1 base and the J gene end by 6 bases; junction bases not matched to a gene: 5. In germline, CDR1 is MGHRA, CDR2 YSYEKL. There are 14 residues in the CDR3. CDR3 sequence (DNA): TGCGCCAGCAGCCAAGGTAGCGGGATGATCGAGCAGTACTTC. Protein sequence: CASSQGSGMIEQYF.

The V gene is TRBV4-3, the J gene TRBJ2-3, with D possibly matching TRBD2 (6 bases). V lost 1 base and J 1 base, leaving 15 bases between the germline ends. Germline V CDR1 and CDR2: LGHNA, YSLEER. This CDR3 has 17 residues. The CDR3 bases are TGCGCCAGCAGCCAAGGGACGGGGGTTATTGGCACAGATACGCAGTATTTT. It translates to CASSQGTGVIGTDTQYF.

The J gene is TRBJ1-2, the V gene TRBV5-1; TRBD1 aligns across 9 bases. The CDR3 loop spans 15 amino acids. The germline V gene encodes CDR1 SGHRS and CDR2 YFSETQ. V lost 0 bases to trimming and J lost 7 bases; unmatched junction nucleotides: 7. The CDR3 DNA is TGCGCCAGCAGCTTGGGTACAGGGGGCTCCTTTGGCTACACCTTC. Translated, it gives CASSLGTGGSFGYTF.

This clone was counted once. The chain carries TRBV30 and TRBJ2-5; tentatively, D is TRBD1 or TRBD2 (7 bases each). Looked up from germline, CDR1 is GTSNPN and CDR2 is SVGIG (reference sequence). CDR3 length: 15 amino acids. Trimming shortened V by 4 bases and J by 6 bases, and 21 bases separated the two germline ends. The chain's CDR3 is CAWTGGGRVGKTQYF. The CDR3 nucleotides read TGTGCCTGGACAGGGGGAGGGAGGGTAGGAAAGACCCAGTACTTC.